Listed below are T cell receptor beta chains from one sample, sequenced in a study of human T cells and chemical hapten exposure. TCRdb re-derived calls from the RACE reads in MiXCR, one entry per CDR3 protein. Found here are tens of thousands of distinct CDR3 sequences, less than 4% of them singletons; the top ten hold 6.7%. The sample was whole blood, taken in connection with sensitization to the hapten diphenylcyclopropenone (DPC). These receptors came from a man aged 35-49 years with alopecia areata. Some clones in this sample may be carry-over from other donors' samples. Each CDR3 is given with its conserved first and last residue. A D gene is named only where the DNA matches it firmly. Expanded clones get a size class; other rows say once, few or many, or leave the size out.

CDR3 | DNA | J | V | D | size
CSASPRPSGRNPSSYEQYF | TGCAGTGCTAGCCCCCGGCCTAGCGGGAGGAACCCGAGCTCCTACGAGCAGTACTTC | TRBJ2-7 | TRBV20-1 | TRBD2 | few
CASSNPPSPLHF | TGTGCCAGCAGCAACCCCCCCTCACCCCTCCACTTT | TRBJ1-6 | TRBV7-2 | - | many
CAAGQNNYGYTF | TGTGCCGCGGGACAGAATAACTATGGCTACACCTTC | TRBJ1-2 | TRBV10-3 | TRBD1 | -
CASRAGTGTYEQYF | TGTGCCAGCAGAGCCGGGACAGGGACTTACGAGCAGTACTTC | TRBJ2-7 | TRBV28 | TRBD1 | many
CAIRGDRNVF | TGTGCCATCAGGGGGGACAGAAATGTCTTC | TRBJ2-5 | TRBV10-3 | TRBD1 | few
CASSLLSGRACEQYF | TGTGCCAGCAGTCTTCTAAGCGGGAGGGCCTGCGAGCAGTACTTC | TRBJ2-7 | TRBV6-2/TRBV6-3 | TRBD2 | medium-sized
CASSLAGGGNQPQHF | TGTGCCAGCAGTTTAGCAGGGGGTGGCAATCAGCCCCAGCATTTT | TRBJ1-5 | TRBV12-3/TRBV12-4 | - | many
CASNSGREETQYF | TGTGCCAGCAACTCGGGAAGGGAAGAGACCCAGTACTTC | TRBJ2-5 | TRBV2 | - | many
CASSQDDSWINTEAFF | TGTGCCAGCAGCCAAGATGATTCGTGGATAAACACTGAAGCTTTCTTT | TRBJ1-1 | TRBV4-2 | - | many
CASRGTAEFINEQFF | TGTGCCAGCAGAGGGACAGCCGAATTTATTAATGAGCAGTTCTTC | TRBJ2-1 | TRBV12-3/TRBV12-4 | TRBD1 | many
CASSLWTGTSEHEQYF | TGTGCCAGCAGTTTATGGACCGGGACTAGCGAGCACGAGCAGTACTTC | TRBJ2-7 | TRBV12-3/TRBV12-4 | TRBD2 | -
CASSELAGGPNEQFF | TGTGCCAGCAGTGAACTAGCGGGAGGGCCTAATGAGCAGTTCTTC | TRBJ2-1 | TRBV2 | TRBD2 | many
CASSFSRGTGTDGYTF | TGTGCCAGCAGCTTTTCCCGTGGGACAGGGACCGATGGCTACACCTTC | TRBJ1-2 | TRBV7-9 | TRBD1 | many
CSVGGGPAYEQYF | TGCAGCGTTGGTGGGGGCCCCGCCTACGAGCAGTACTTC | TRBJ2-7 | TRBV29-1 | - | many
CASSETLSGIGRETQYF | TGTGCCAGCAGTGAAACCCTTTCGGGGATTGGGCGGGAGACCCAGTACTTC | TRBJ2-5 | TRBV25-1 | - | -
CASSYGRQETQYF | TGTGCCAGCAGTTACGGGAGGCAAGAGACCCAGTACTTC | TRBJ2-5 | TRBV6-2/TRBV6-3 | - | few
CASSSASLRDEQYF | TGTGCCAGCAGTTCCGCCTCCCTCAGGGACGAGCAGTACTTC | TRBJ2-7 | TRBV12-3/TRBV12-4 | - | many
CSATTSGRRGHEQFF | TGCAGTGCTACGACTAGCGGGAGGAGGGGTCATGAGCAGTTCTTC | TRBJ2-1 | TRBV20-1 | TRBD2 | many
CASSVTGRTNEQFF | TGTGCCAGCAGCGTAACGGGCCGGACGAATGAGCAGTTCTTC | TRBJ2-1 | TRBV12-3/TRBV12-4 | - | many
CASSSQREGYEQYF | TGTGCCAGCAGTTCACAGCGGGAAGGGTACGAGCAGTACTTC | TRBJ2-7 | TRBV6-5 | TRBD2 | many
CASSQVWGISGVTYEQYF | TGCGCCAGCAGCCAAGTTTGGGGAATATCGGGGGTTACCTACGAGCAGTACTTC | TRBJ2-7 | TRBV4-3 | - | few
CASRVAGGYEQYF | TGTGCCAGCAGAGTAGCGGGCGGCTACGAGCAGTACTTC | TRBJ2-7 | TRBV12-3/TRBV12-4 | TRBD2 | many
CASSLEWDKTGELFF | TGTGCCAGCAGTTTAGAGTGGGACAAGACCGGGGAGCTGTTTTTT | TRBJ2-2 | TRBV12-3/TRBV12-4 | - | many
CASSVNYGYTF | TGTGCCAGTTCCGTAAACTATGGCTACACCTTC | TRBJ1-2 | TRBV28 | - | few
CAISEHSGAEDQPQHF | TGTGCCATCAGTGAGCACTCAGGGGCGGAAGATCAGCCCCAGCATTTT | TRBJ1-5 | TRBV10-3 | - | medium-sized
CSVGGVTSGSLYEQFF | TGCAGCGTTGGGGGAGTGACTAGCGGGAGTTTGTATGAGCAGTTCTTC | TRBJ2-1 | TRBV29-1 | TRBD2 | -
CASSQGTSGSETQYF | TGTGCCAGCAGCCAAGGGACTAGCGGGAGTGAGACCCAGTACTTC | TRBJ2-5 | TRBV7-9 | TRBD2 | many